This TCR beta chain was sequenced for a study of cytomegalovirus exposure and HLA in healthy donors. PCR involved 60 Vbeta and 13 Jbeta primers. The protocol was immunoSEQ multiplex PCR, while the TCRdb copy is restricted to in-frame clones and leaves out a portion. The table includes about 140,000 clones, around 75% detected once. Germline V gene sequence: CDR1 LNHNV, CDR2 YYDKDF (reference sequence). The CDR3 consists of 13 residues. The TCR originated in a young man in good health and CMV-seropositive. V usage is TRBV15 and J usage is TRBJ2-5; 7 bases align to TRBD1. Matching the DNA end better, TRBJ2-7 makes the J call doubtful. Sequencing input: PBMCs. The CDR3 nucleotides read TGTGCCACCAGCTACCGGGACAGTTACGAGCAGTACTTC. It yields the protein CATSYRDSYEQYF.